This T cell receptor beta chain was recovered during a study of T cells after somatic rescue of genetic block. The V segment lost 6 bases and the J segment 2 bases; nucleotides outside the gene matches: 7. The CDR3 runs 14 residues. CDR1 is MNHEY, CDR2 SVGAGI, per germline. The repertoire was sequenced with immunoSEQ multiplex PCR; TCRdb's copy has only in-frame clones and lacks some. The profile shows 12,000 or so clones, 78% of them singletons. The chain joins TRBV6-5 to TRBJ2-7; TRBD1 matches 7 bases. The source of this sequence is a boy aged 10-17 years. Sequences were obtained from peripheral blood mononuclear cells (PBMCs). CDR3 sequence: CASSHGTATYEQYF. The CDR3 bases are TGTGCCAGCAGCCACGGGACAGCGACCTACGAGCAGTACTTC.